These T cell receptor beta chains were read from a single sample in a study of OX40 agonist ivuxolimab in advanced cancers. This table comes from immunoSEQ multiplex PCR, and its TCRdb copy is limited to in-frame clones, with some not included. The table lists approximately 89,000 clones, about 83% of them singletons, with under 0.55% in the top ten. Here the sequenced sample was CD4+ or CD8+ T cells sorted from blood, taken in a trial of the OX40 agonist ivuxolimab. The origin of the receptors is an adult with an advanced solid tumor such as melanoma, head and neck, liver or kidney cancer. Both conserved end residues are part of each CDR3. The order of the fields is D gene, V gene, J gene, clone size, CDR3 DNA, CDR3 protein. D genes are given only for firm matches. Only part of the rows carry a size: once, few, many, or a class if the clone is expanded.

D gene: TRBD1; V gene: TRBV2; J gene: TRBJ2-3; clone size: NA; CDR3 DNA: TGTGCCAGCAGTCCCCGGGACAGGGTATCAGATACGCAGTATTTT; CDR3 protein: CASSPRDRVSDTQYF
D gene: TRBD1; V gene: TRBV19; J gene: TRBJ1-1; clone size: NA; CDR3 DNA: TGTGCCACCAGAAGACAGGGTGGGACTGAAGCTTTCTTT; CDR3 protein: CATRRQGGTEAFF
D gene: NA; V gene: TRBV6-5; J gene: TRBJ2-7; clone size: NA; CDR3 DNA: TGTGCCACCAGATCGGACAGACCGGGTTACGAGCAGTACTTC; CDR3 protein: CATRSDRPGYEQYF
D gene: NA; V gene: TRBV27; J gene: TRBJ1-1; clone size: NA; CDR3 DNA: TGTGCCAGCAGAATCGACACGGCGGGTACTGAAGCTTTCTTT; CDR3 protein: CASRIDTAGTEAFF
D gene: NA; V gene: TRBV7-2; J gene: TRBJ1-1; clone size: NA; CDR3 DNA: TGTGCCAGCAGCTTAGTGAAGGCCACTGAAGCTTTCTTT; CDR3 protein: CASSLVKATEAFF
D gene: TRBD1; V gene: TRBV7-2; J gene: TRBJ1-1; clone size: NA; CDR3 DNA: TGTGCCAGCAGCTTAGTTGGGACAGCTATGAACACTGAAGCTTTCTTT; CDR3 protein: CASSLVGTAMNTEAFF
D gene: TRBD2; V gene: TRBV18; J gene: TRBJ2-3; clone size: NA; CDR3 DNA: TGTGCCAGCTCACCTCGGACTAGCGGGGAATCAGATACGCAGTATTTT; CDR3 protein: CASSPRTSGESDTQYF
D gene: NA; V gene: TRBV19; J gene: TRBJ2-7; clone size: NA; CDR3 DNA: TGTGCCAGTAGTGTCTCAGGGGAGAGCTCCTACGAGCAGTACTTC; CDR3 protein: CASSVSGESSYEQYF
D gene: NA; V gene: TRBV14; J gene: TRBJ2-6; clone size: NA; CDR3 DNA: TGTGCCAGCAGCCCCGTCTGGGGGATGGCTTCTGGGGCCAACGTCCTGACTTTC; CDR3 protein: CASSPVWGMASGANVLTF
D gene: NA; V gene: TRBV5-1; J gene: TRBJ2-2; clone size: NA; CDR3 DNA: TGCGCCAGCAGCTTCGTGGGAGGCACCGGGGAGCTGTTTTTT; CDR3 protein: CASSFVGGTGELFF
D gene: NA; V gene: TRBV7-9; J gene: TRBJ1-5; clone size: NA; CDR3 DNA: TGTGCCAGCAGCTTCAACAGCGGCAATCAGCCCCAGCATTTT; CDR3 protein: CASSFNSGNQPQHF
D gene: NA; V gene: TRBV6-1; J gene: TRBJ1-3; clone size: NA; CDR3 DNA: TGTGCCAGCACCACCTCTGGAAACACCATATATTTT; CDR3 protein: CASTTSGNTIYF
D gene: NA; V gene: TRBV23-1; J gene: TRBJ1-5; clone size: NA; CDR3 DNA: TGCGCCAGCAGTCGACAGAATAGCAATCAGCCCCAGCATTTT; CDR3 protein: CASSRQNSNQPQHF
D gene: NA; V gene: TRBV5-1; J gene: TRBJ2-5; clone size: NA; CDR3 DNA: TGCGCCAGCAGCTTGGAGGGAGGAGAGACCCAGTACTTC; CDR3 protein: CASSLEGGETQYF
D gene: NA; V gene: TRBV18; J gene: TRBJ1-2; clone size: NA; CDR3 DNA: TGTGCCAGCTCACCCCTTTGGGGGAGGGAAGACGGCTACACCTTC; CDR3 protein: CASSPLWGREDGYTF
D gene: TRBD1; V gene: TRBV18; J gene: TRBJ1-4; clone size: once; CDR3 DNA: TGTGCCAGCTCAGCACAGGGGGCGGATGAAAAACTGTTTTTT; CDR3 protein: CASSAQGADEKLFF
D gene: NA; V gene: TRBV5-1; J gene: TRBJ2-2; clone size: NA; CDR3 DNA: TGCGCCAGCAGCTTACAGCCCCCGCAGGCGAACACCGGGGAGCTGTTTTTT; CDR3 protein: CASSLQPPQANTGELFF
D gene: NA; V gene: TRBV7-3; J gene: TRBJ2-5; clone size: NA; CDR3 DNA: TGTGCCAGCAGCTTAACGTGGTCGGAGACCCAGTACTTC; CDR3 protein: CASSLTWSETQYF
D gene: NA; V gene: TRBV19; J gene: TRBJ2-2; clone size: once; CDR3 DNA: TGTGCCAGTAGTATGCTTAGTGGGGGCCCACAGCTGTTTTTT; CDR3 protein: CASSMLSGGPQLFF
D gene: NA; V gene: TRBV5-4; J gene: TRBJ2-2; clone size: NA; CDR3 DNA: TGTGCCAGCAGCTTGGTGGGGGCCACCGGGGAGCTGTTTTTT; CDR3 protein: CASSLVGATGELFF
D gene: TRBD1; V gene: TRBV5-1; J gene: TRBJ2-3; clone size: NA; CDR3 DNA: TGCGCCAGCAGCCCGGGACAGGATGGAGATACGCAGTATTTT; CDR3 protein: CASSPGQDGDTQYF
D gene: NA; V gene: TRBV7-2; J gene: TRBJ1-5; clone size: few; CDR3 DNA: TGTGCCAGCAGCTTAGAAGGGAGTCAGCCCCAGCATTTT; CDR3 protein: CASSLEGSQPQHF
D gene: TRBD1; V gene: TRBV18; J gene: TRBJ1-5; clone size: NA; CDR3 DNA: TGTGCCAGCTCAAGGGACAGGGGTGAACCCCAGCATTTT; CDR3 protein: CASSRDRGEPQHF
D gene: NA; V gene: TRBV7-2; J gene: TRBJ1-2; clone size: once; CDR3 DNA: TGTGCCAGCAGCTTAGGTTGGCGGGGCTACACCTTC; CDR3 protein: CASSLGWRGYTF
D gene: NA; V gene: TRBV4-2; J gene: TRBJ1-6; clone size: NA; CDR3 DNA: TGTGCCAGCAGCCAAGTGGCGGGGAATAATTCACCCCTCCACTTT; CDR3 protein: CASSQVAGNNSPLHF
D gene: NA; V gene: TRBV4-3; J gene: TRBJ1-2; clone size: NA; CDR3 DNA: TGCGCCAGCAGCCAAGAGGTGACAGACAACTATGGCTACACCTTC; CDR3 protein: CASSQEVTDNYGYTF
D gene: NA; V gene: TRBV7-9; J gene: TRBJ2-3; clone size: NA; CDR3 DNA: TGTGCCAGCAGCCAGCGGGAAGTGGGGGGGCCAGATACGCAGTATTTT; CDR3 protein: CASSQREVGGPDTQYF
D gene: NA; V gene: TRBV6-4; J gene: TRBJ2-3; clone size: NA; CDR3 DNA: TGTGCCAGCAGTGACTCGTCCCTAGGCACAGATACGCAGTATTTT; CDR3 protein: CASSDSSLGTDTQYF
D gene: NA; V gene: TRBV9; J gene: TRBJ2-5; clone size: few; CDR3 DNA: TGTGCCAGCAGCGTACGACCGGAAGAGACCCAGTACTTC; CDR3 protein: CASSVRPEETQYF
D gene: TRBD1; V gene: TRBV18; J gene: TRBJ1-2; clone size: once; CDR3 DNA: TGTGCCAGCTCCCATGGGGACAGGACTAACTATGGCTACACCTTC; CDR3 protein: CASSHGDRTNYGYTF
D gene: TRBD1; V gene: TRBV6-5; J gene: TRBJ1-2; clone size: NA; CDR3 DNA: TGTGCCAGCAGTTACGGAGGGGGCGCTGACTATGGCTACACCTTC; CDR3 protein: CASSYGGGADYGYTF
D gene: NA; V gene: TRBV7-9; J gene: TRBJ1-2; clone size: NA; CDR3 DNA: TGTGCCAGCAGCTTACCCGACTATGGCTACACCTTC; CDR3 protein: CASSLPDYGYTF
D gene: TRBD2; V gene: TRBV7-3; J gene: TRBJ2-2; clone size: NA; CDR3 DNA: TGTGCCAGCAGCCCTCCGGGACTAGTGGGGGGGACCGGGGAGCTGTTTTTT; CDR3 protein: CASSPPGLVGGTGELFF
D gene: NA; V gene: TRBV9; J gene: TRBJ1-2; clone size: few; CDR3 DNA: TGTGCCAGCAGCGTAAACCCTAAAAGGCCCTATGGCTACACCTTC; CDR3 protein: CASSVNPKRPYGYTF
D gene: NA; V gene: TRBV9; J gene: TRBJ2-1; clone size: once; CDR3 DNA: TGTGCCAGCAGCGCCGACGGGCCGTCCTACAATGAGCAGTTCTTC; CDR3 protein: CASSADGPSYNEQFF
D gene: TRBD1; V gene: TRBV7-2; J gene: TRBJ2-7; clone size: NA; CDR3 DNA: TGTGCCAGCAGCGCCGACAGGGGGTACTACGAGCAGTACTTC; CDR3 protein: CASSADRGYYEQYF
D gene: TRBD2; V gene: TRBV11-2; J gene: TRBJ2-2; clone size: NA; CDR3 DNA: TGTGCCAGCAGCCCCCAGCGGGGGGATTCTGGGACCGGGGAGCTGTTTTTT; CDR3 protein: CASSPQRGDSGTGELFF
D gene: NA; V gene: TRBV11-3; J gene: TRBJ2-2; clone size: NA; CDR3 DNA: TGTGCCAGCAGCTTAAGGGGCGGAGGGGCCTGGACCGGGGAGCTGTTTTTT; CDR3 protein: CASSLRGGGAWTGELFF
D gene: TRBD1; V gene: TRBV15; J gene: TRBJ1-2; clone size: NA; CDR3 DNA: TGTGCCACCAGCATGACAGGGGGGCCCTATGGCTACACCTTC; CDR3 protein: CATSMTGGPYGYTF
D gene: NA; V gene: TRBV4-2; J gene: TRBJ1-1; clone size: NA; CDR3 DNA: TGTGCCAGCAGCCAAGATGGCCGGGGGGCTAGCCCTGAAGCTTTCTTT; CDR3 protein: CASSQDGRGASPEAFF
D gene: NA; V gene: TRBV6-6; J gene: TRBJ1-5; clone size: once; CDR3 DNA: TGTGCCAGCAGGCCGCAGACAACGAATCAGCCCCAGCATTTT; CDR3 protein: CASRPQTTNQPQHF
D gene: NA; V gene: TRBV4-2; J gene: TRBJ2-7; clone size: NA; CDR3 DNA: TGTGCCAGCAGCCCCCCTCGGAGGAGCTACGAGCAGTACTTC; CDR3 protein: CASSPPRRSYEQYF
D gene: NA; V gene: TRBV7-2; J gene: TRBJ2-3; clone size: NA; CDR3 DNA: TGTGCCAGCAGCTTAGCCTTCGTCCGGTCGGGAGATACGCAGTATTTT; CDR3 protein: CASSLAFVRSGDTQYF
D gene: TRBD2; V gene: TRBV18; J gene: TRBJ2-1; clone size: NA; CDR3 DNA: TGTGCCAGCTCACGCGGACTAGCGACAGATGAGCAGTTCTTC; CDR3 protein: CASSRGLATDEQFF
D gene: NA; V gene: TRBV11-3; J gene: TRBJ2-2; clone size: once; CDR3 DNA: TGTGCCAGCAGCTTCTCCGGTGACGGGGAGCTGTTTTTT; CDR3 protein: CASSFSGDGELFF
D gene: NA; V gene: TRBV29-1; J gene: TRBJ2-4; clone size: once; CDR3 DNA: TGCAGCGTTGCCCCCAGGTTGGGCAAAAACATTCAGTACTTC; CDR3 protein: CSVAPRLGKNIQYF
D gene: NA; V gene: TRBV10-1; J gene: TRBJ1-1; clone size: many; CDR3 DNA: TGCGCCAGCAGTGGGAGAACGGACACTGAAGCTTTCTTT; CDR3 protein: CASSGRTDTEAFF
D gene: NA; V gene: TRBV19; J gene: TRBJ2-2; clone size: NA; CDR3 DNA: TGTGCCAGTACCCCTTGGGGGGTGAACACCGGGGAGCTGTTTTTT; CDR3 protein: CASTPWGVNTGELFF
D gene: NA; V gene: TRBV6-1; J gene: TRBJ2-3; clone size: NA; CDR3 DNA: TGTGCCAGCACCCTTCGGGGCGGCACAGATACGCAGTATTTT; CDR3 protein: CASTLRGGTDTQYF
D gene: NA; V gene: TRBV18; J gene: TRBJ2-2; clone size: few; CDR3 DNA: TGTGCCAGCTCACCGAGACAGGGAGGCACCGGGGAGCTGTTTTTT; CDR3 protein: CASSPRQGGTGELFF
D gene: NA; V gene: TRBV29-1; J gene: TRBJ2-5; clone size: NA; CDR3 DNA: TGCAGCGTTTACCTAGTGGGGGGGCCTTATAACCAAGAGACCCAGTACTTC; CDR3 protein: CSVYLVGGPYNQETQYF
D gene: NA; V gene: TRBV2; J gene: TRBJ2-5; clone size: NA; CDR3 DNA: TGTGCCAGCAGTGAAGCAGGGCGGGGTGGGGAGACCCAGTACTTC; CDR3 protein: CASSEAGRGGETQYF
D gene: TRBD2; V gene: TRBV7-8; J gene: TRBJ2-5; clone size: once; CDR3 DNA: TGTGCCAGCAGCTTAGAGCTAGCGGAAGAGACCCAGTACTTC; CDR3 protein: CASSLELAEETQYF
D gene: TRBD2; V gene: TRBV10-3; J gene: TRBJ2-1; clone size: NA; CDR3 DNA: TGTGCCATCAGGCCCGGACTAGCGGCCTACAATGAGCAGTTCTTC; CDR3 protein: CAIRPGLAAYNEQFF
D gene: TRBD1; V gene: TRBV12-5; J gene: TRBJ2-7; clone size: NA; CDR3 DNA: TGTGCTAGCGGGGCCGGGACAGGGTCCTACGAGCAGTACTTC; CDR3 protein: CASGAGTGSYEQYF
D gene: NA; V gene: TRBV29-1; J gene: TRBJ1-1; clone size: NA; CDR3 DNA: TGCAGCGTTGTGAAAGGGGCTGAGAACACTGAAGCTTTCTTT; CDR3 protein: CSVVKGAENTEAFF